This T cell receptor (beta chain) comes out of a study of shared clonotypes between healthy human individuals. Study-level information: Those who served as donors were a couple of women and a few men between the ages of 18 and 49. Study-level results: In contrast to clonotypes shared by all four donors, non-shared clonotypes had lower generation probabilities. At large depth, rarefaction still showed sorted-subset sequencing to be incomplete.

As regards this clone: Its antigen is not known.

The CDR3 loop spans 15 amino acids. Germline V gene data show CDR1 as MNHNS and CDR2 as SASEGT. The V gene lost 4 bases and the J gene lost 1 base, with 13 bases spanning the gap. Generated by immunoSEQ multiplex PCR, the TCRdb table keeps only in-frame clones and is missing some. Of around 2.3 million clones listed, nearly 97% were seen once; the top ten hold around 0.13%. Sequencing was done on a sample of naive CD4+ T cells sorted from blood. Regarding subset: CD45RA+ positively selected. The rearrangement joins TRBV6-1 to TRBJ1-1; maybe TRBD1 (5 bases). The sequence derives from a man aged 18 to 30 in good health. CDR3 bases: TGTGCCAGCAGTGGGGGAAGACAGACGAACACTGAAGCTTTCTTT. Translating it yields CASSGGRQTNTEAFF.